This T cell receptor (beta chain) was captured in a study of cytomegalovirus exposure and HLA in healthy donors. Study-wide results and caveats: Earlier analysis looked at TCR beta V segments, and most were productive about 87% or about 30% of the time.

The V gene's germline CDR1 is WSHSY and CDR2 SAAADI. The CDR3 has 15 amino acids. V lost 6 bases and J lost 7; bases outside the gene matches: 8. Comment on this clone: Its specificity is not known.

A multiplex PCR was run with 60 Vbeta primers and 13 Jbeta primers. Some clones are missing from TCRdb's copy, which holds only in-frame ones; the method was immunoSEQ multiplex PCR. The sample shows 110,000 to 150,000 clones, about 84% of them seen only once. This TCR was recovered from a male donor in good health and CMV-seronegative. The chain recombines TRBV10-2 with TRBJ1-6; TRBD1 aligns across 8 bases. The sequencing input was PBMCs. The CDR3 DNA sequence: TGCGCCAGCAGGGAGGGGACAGGAAAGAATTCACCCCTCCACTTT. It is translated as CASREGTGKNSPLHF.